This T cell receptor (beta chain) was observed in a study of blood T cell repertoires in COVID-19. In germline, CDR1 is KGHDR, CDR2 SFDVKD. This CDR3 contains 11 residues. The V gene lost 9 bases and the J gene lost 3 bases, with 5 bases spanning the gap. The data were produced by immunoSEQ multiplex PCR, yet TCRdb's version contains in-frame clones alone and is incomplete. The profile shows more than 120,000 clones, approximately 88% of them singletons. This receptor was obtained from a woman aged 45-65 years with acute or convalescent COVID-19. The sample comprised peripheral blood. The gene calls are TRBV24-1 and TRBJ2-1; no reliable D call. The CDR3 region is CATSYYNEQFF. CDR3 in DNA: TGTGCCACCTCTTACTACAATGAGCAGTTCTTC.